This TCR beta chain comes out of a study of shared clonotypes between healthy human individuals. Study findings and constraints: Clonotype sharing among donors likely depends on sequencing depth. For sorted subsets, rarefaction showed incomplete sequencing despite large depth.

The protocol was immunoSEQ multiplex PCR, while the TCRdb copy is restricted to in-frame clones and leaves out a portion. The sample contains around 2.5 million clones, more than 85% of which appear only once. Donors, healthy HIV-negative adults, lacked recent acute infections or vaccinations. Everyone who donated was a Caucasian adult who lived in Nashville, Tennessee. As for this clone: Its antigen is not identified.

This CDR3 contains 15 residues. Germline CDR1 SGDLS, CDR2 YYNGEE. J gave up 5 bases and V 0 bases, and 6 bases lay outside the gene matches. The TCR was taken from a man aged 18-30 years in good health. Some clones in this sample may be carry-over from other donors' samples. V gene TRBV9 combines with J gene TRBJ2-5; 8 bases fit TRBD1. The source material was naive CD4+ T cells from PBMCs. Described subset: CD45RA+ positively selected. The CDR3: CASSVAPGQAETQYF. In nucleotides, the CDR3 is TGTGCCAGCAGCGTAGCACCGGGACAGGCGGAGACCCAGTACTTC.